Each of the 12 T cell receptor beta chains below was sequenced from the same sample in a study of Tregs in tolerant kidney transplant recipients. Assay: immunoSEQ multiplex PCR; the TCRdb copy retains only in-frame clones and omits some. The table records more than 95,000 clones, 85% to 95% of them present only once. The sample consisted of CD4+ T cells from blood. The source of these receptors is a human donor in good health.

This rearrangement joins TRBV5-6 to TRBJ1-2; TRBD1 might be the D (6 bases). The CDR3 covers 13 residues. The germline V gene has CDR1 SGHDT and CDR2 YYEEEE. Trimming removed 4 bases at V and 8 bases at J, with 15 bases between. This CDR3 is CASSPRGLKGYTF. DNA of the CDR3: TGTGCCAGCAGCCCCAGGGGATTGAAGGGCTACACCTTC.

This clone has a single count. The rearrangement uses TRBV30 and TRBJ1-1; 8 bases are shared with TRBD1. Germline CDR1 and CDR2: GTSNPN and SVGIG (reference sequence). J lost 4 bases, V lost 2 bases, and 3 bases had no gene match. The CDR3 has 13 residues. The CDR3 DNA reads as TGTGCCTGGAGTCTAGACAGGGGCACTGAAGCTTTCTTT. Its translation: CAWSLDRGTEAFF.

In DNA, the CDR3 is TGTGCCAGCAGCGTCCGGGACAGGGTGATCGGCTCTGGAAACACCATATATTTT. Its translation: CASSVRDRVIGSGNTIYF. The V gene is TRBV7-8, the J gene TRBJ1-3, with TRBD1 matching 9 bases. Germline-derived CDR1 and CDR2 are SGHVS and FQNEAQ. Unmatched junction bases numbered 11, after V lost 5 bases and J lost 0 bases. CDR3 length: 18 amino acids.

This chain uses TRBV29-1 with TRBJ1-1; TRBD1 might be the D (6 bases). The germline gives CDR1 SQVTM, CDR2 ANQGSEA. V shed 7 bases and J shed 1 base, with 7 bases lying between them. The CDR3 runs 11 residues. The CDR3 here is CSGGQNTEAFF. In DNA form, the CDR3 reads TGCAGCGGGGGACAGAACACTGAAGCTTTCTTT.

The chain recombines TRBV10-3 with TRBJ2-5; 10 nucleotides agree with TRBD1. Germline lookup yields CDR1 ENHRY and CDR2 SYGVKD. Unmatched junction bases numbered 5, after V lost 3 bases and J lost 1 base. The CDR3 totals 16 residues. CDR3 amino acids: CAISDPTGGGQETQYF. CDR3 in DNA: TGTGCCATCAGTGACCCGACAGGGGGCGGCCAAGAGACCCAGTACTTC.

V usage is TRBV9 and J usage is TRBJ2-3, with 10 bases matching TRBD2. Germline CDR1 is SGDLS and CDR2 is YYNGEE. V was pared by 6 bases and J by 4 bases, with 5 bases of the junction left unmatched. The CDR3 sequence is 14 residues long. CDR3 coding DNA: TGTGCCAGCAATAGCGGGGGGCTGGCAGATACGCAGTATTTT. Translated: CASNSGGLADTQYF.

The CDR3 reads CASSPDRHIEKLFF. The CDR3 bases are TGTGCCAGCTCCCCCGACAGGCACATTGAAAAACTGTTTTTT. The chain joins TRBV18 to TRBJ1-4; a weak D match, TRBD1 (6 bases). The ends were cut back, 6 bases at V and 7 bases at J, with 15 bases in the middle. The CDR3 sequence is 14 residues long. Germline V gene lookup returns CDR1 KGHSH and CDR2 LQKENI.

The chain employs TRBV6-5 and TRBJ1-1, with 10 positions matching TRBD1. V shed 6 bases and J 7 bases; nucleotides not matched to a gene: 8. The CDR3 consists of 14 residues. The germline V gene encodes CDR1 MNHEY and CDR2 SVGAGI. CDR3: CASRSTGGGSEAFF. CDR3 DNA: TGTGCCAGCAGGTCGACAGGGGGCGGGAGTGAAGCTTTCTTT.

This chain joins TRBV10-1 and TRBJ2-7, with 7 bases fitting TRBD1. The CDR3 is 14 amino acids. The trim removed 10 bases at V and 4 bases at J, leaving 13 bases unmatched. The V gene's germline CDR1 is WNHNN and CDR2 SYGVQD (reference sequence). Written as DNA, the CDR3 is TGCGCCATGCCTCGTCGAGACAGGGAGTACGAGCAGTACTTC. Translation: CAMPRRDREYEQYF.

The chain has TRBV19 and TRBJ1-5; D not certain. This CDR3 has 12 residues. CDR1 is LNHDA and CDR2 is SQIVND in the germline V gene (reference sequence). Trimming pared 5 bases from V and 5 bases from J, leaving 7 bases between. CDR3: CASSYMDQPQHF. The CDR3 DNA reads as TGTGCCAGTAGTTACATGGATCAGCCCCAGCATTTT.

CDR3 sequence reads: CASSYRGSTDTQYF. The CDR3, as DNA: TGTGCCAGCAGTTACAGGGGAAGCACAGATACGCAGTATTTT. The chain uses TRBV6-5 and TRBJ2-3; possibly TRBD1 for D (5 bases). Germline V gene sequence: CDR1 MNHEY, CDR2 SVGAGI. V lost 2 bases and J 0 bases, leaving 6 bases between the germline ends. This CDR3 is built from 14 residues.

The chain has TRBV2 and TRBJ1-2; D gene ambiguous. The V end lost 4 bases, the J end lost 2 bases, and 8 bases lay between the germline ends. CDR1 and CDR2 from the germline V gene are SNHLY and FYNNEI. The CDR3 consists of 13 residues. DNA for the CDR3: TGTGCCAGCAGTGCAGGACGCAACTATGGCTACACCTTC. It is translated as CASSAGRNYGYTF.